These 18 T cell receptor beta chains share one sample of origin, sequenced in a study of T cells in localized non-small cell lung cancer. Here immunoSEQ multiplex PCR was the method, and the copy in TCRdb shows in-frame clones only, minus some. The sample lists about 26,000 clones; around 85% were seen once. The specimen comprised peripheral blood, sampled before any cancer treatment. These receptors originate from a man aged 40 to 70 with stage III squamous cell lung carcinoma.

The chain uses TRBV6-5 and TRBJ2-1, with 8 nucleotides matching TRBD2. V shed 6 bases and J 9 bases; nucleotides not matched to a gene: 1. The CDR3 has 11 residues. Germline V CDR1 and CDR2: MNHEY, SVGAGI. Written as DNA, the CDR3 is TGTGCCAGCAGGGGACTAGGTGAGCAGTTCTTC. It encodes CASRGLGEQFF.

The chain links TRBV11-2 to TRBJ1-1; D remains unclear. This CDR3 is built from 15 residues. Germline CDR1 is SGHAT and CDR2 is FQNNGV. V lost 0 bases, J lost 4 bases, and 12 bases lay in between. The CDR3 sequence is CASSLEGLLSTEAFF. In DNA form, the CDR3 reads TGTGCCAGCAGCTTAGAAGGGTTGCTGAGCACTGAAGCTTTCTTT.

This chain links TRBV28 with TRBJ2-6, with D unresolved. Germline lookup yields CDR1 MDHEN and CDR2 SYDVKM. Trimming took off 7 bases at V and 4 bases at J, with 5 bases between the two ends. The CDR3 covers 12 residues. The CDR3 here is CASTGGANVLTF. In nucleotides, the CDR3 is TGTGCCAGCACTGGAGGGGCCAACGTCCTGACTTTC. The full variable domain, its missing parts supplied by reference TRBV28 and TRBJ2-6, is DVKVTQSSRYLVKRTGEKVFLECVQDMDHENMFWYRQDPGLGLRLIYFSYDVKMKEKGDIPEGYSVSREKKERFSLILESASTNQTSMYLCASTGGANVLTFGAGSRLTVL.

The chain links TRBV11-1 to TRBJ1-2, with D possibly matching TRBD1 (5 bases). CDR3 size: 14 residues. Looked up from germline, CDR1 is SGHAT and CDR2 is FQDESV (reference sequence). The germline V and J ends were trimmed by 1 base and 2 bases, with 8 bases remaining between them. Written as DNA, the CDR3 is TGTGCCAGCAGCTTAGGTGGGGGGAACTATGGCTACACCTTC. This gives the protein CASSLGGGNYGYTF.

The chain recombines TRBV6-5 with TRBJ2-7; 11 bases agree with TRBD1. The germline gives CDR1 MNHEY, CDR2 SVGAGI. The CDR3 extends over 16 amino acids. Trimming at V came to 6 bases and at J to 3 bases, leaving 10 bases not matched to a gene. In DNA form, the CDR3 reads TGTGCCAGCAGCTACACCGCCGGGACAGGGGGCTACGAGCAGTACTTC. Translated: CASSYTAGTGGYEQYF.

This clone has a handful of counts. The chain links TRBV7-2 to TRBJ2-7; D may match TRBD1 or TRBD2 (5 bases each). The ends were cut back, 4 bases at V and 1 base at J, with 14 bases in the middle. The germline V gene has CDR1 SGHTA and CDR2 FQGNSA. The CDR3 is 15 residues long. CDR3 coding DNA: TGTGCCAGCAGCTCCGGGACCACATATTCCTACGAGCAGTACTTC. Its protein is CASSSGTTYSYEQYF.

This chain joins TRBV13 and TRBJ2-1; 10 bases align to TRBD2. Trimming cost V 5 bases and J 1 base; bases outside gene matches: 17. Germline CDR1 is PRHDT and CDR2 is FYEKMQ (reference sequence). CDR3 length: 20 amino acids. DNA of the CDR3: TGTGCCAGCAGCCCCAGGGGGAGGCTAGCGGGAGAGGGGTCCTACAATGAGCAGTTCTTC. Its protein product is CASSPRGRLAGEGSYNEQFF.

The chain carries TRBV7-2 and TRBJ2-7; D possibly corresponds to TRBD2 (5 bases). This CDR3 spans 15 amino acids. Germline lookup yields CDR1 SGHTA and CDR2 FQGNSA. Between the trimmed V and J ends, which lost 3 bases and 3 bases, there was a span of 15 bases. The CDR3 coding sequence is TGTGCCAGCAGCTTGCGGGCGGTAACCTACTACGAGCAGTACTTC. Translating it yields CASSLRAVTYYEQYF. The variable domain in full, with the rest retrieved from reference TRBV7-2 and TRBJ2-7, is GAGVSQSPSNKVTEKGKDVELRCDPISGHTALYWYRQSLGQGLEFLIYFQGNSAPDKSGLPSDRFSAERTGGSVSTLTIQRTQQEDSAVYLCASSLRAVTYYEQYFGPGTRLTVT.

The gene calls are TRBV21-1 and TRBJ2-7; TRBD2 is the table's D call, not checked against the DNA. TRBV21-1 is a recognized pseudogene. The CDR3 is 13 residues long. This CDR3 reads CARNRGSTEEQYV. For the CDR3, the DNA is TGTGCCCGGAACCGGGGATCTACGGAAGAGCAGTACGTC.

This chain joins TRBV29-1 and TRBJ1-6, with 7 nucleotides matching TRBD1. CDR3 length: 14 amino acids. Germline CDR1 and CDR2: SQVTM and ANQGSEA. J gave up 7 bases and V 6 bases, and 9 bases lay outside the gene matches. The DNA of the CDR3 is TGCAGCGTAAGGGGGGGACAGTCGAATTCACCCCTCCACTTT. Translated: CSVRGGQSNSPLHF. Full variable domain (missing parts from reference TRBV29-1 and TRBJ1-6): SAVISQKPSRDICQRGTSLTIQCQVDSQVTMMFWYRQQPGQSLTLIATANQGSEATYESGFVIDKFPISRPNLTFSTLTVSNMSPEDSSIYLCSVRGGQSNSPLHFGNGTRLTVT.

V usage is TRBV5-1 and J usage is TRBJ1-4; D is perhaps TRBD1 (5 bases). Germline values: CDR1 SGHRS, CDR2 YFSETQ. V was trimmed by 5 bases and J by 5 bases, leaving 13 bases between them. This CDR3 region has 14 residues. Written as DNA, the CDR3 is TGCGCCAGCAGAATGGGGCGAGAAAATGAAAAACTGTTTTTT. Amino acids: CASRMGRENEKLFF. Combining the CDR3 with reference TRBV5-1 and TRBJ1-4 gives the whole variable domain KAGVTQTPRYLIKTRGQQVTLSCSPISGHRSVSWYQQTPGQGLQFLFEYFSETQRNKGNFPGRFSGRQFSNSRSEMNVSTLELGDSALYLCASRMGRENEKLFFGSGTQLSVL.

The V and J genes are TRBV28 and TRBJ1-2; the D gene is possibly TRBD1 (5 bases). The CDR3 is 13 amino acids. The V gene's germline CDR1 is MDHEN and CDR2 SYDVKM. V was trimmed by 3 bases and J by 5 bases, leaving 10 bases between them. In DNA, the CDR3 is TGTGCCAGCAGTTTGGGGACTCGTTATGGCTACACCTTC. Translation gives CASSLGTRYGYTF.

The J gene is TRBJ2-7, the V gene TRBV15, with D maybe TRBD2 (5 bases). Trimming stripped 0 bases from V and 7 bases from J, with 10 bases between. The CDR3 has 13 amino acids. Germline CDR1 reads LNHNV; CDR2 reads YYDKDF (reference sequence). Here the CDR3 DNA reads TGTGCCACCAGCAGAGATCCGGGCGGGGAGCAGTACTTC. It codes for CATSRDPGGEQYF.

The chain recombines TRBV9 with TRBJ2-3, with 7 bases aligning to TRBD2. The CDR3 contains 16 residues. Germline loops: CDR1 SGDLS, CDR2 YYNGEE. J was trimmed by 3 bases and V by 2 bases; bases with no gene match: 9. The CDR3 coding sequence is TGTGCCAGCAGCGTCCTCGATACCGGGAGGACAGATACGCAGTATTTT. As protein: CASSVLDTGRTDTQYF.

The genes are TRBV14 and TRBJ2-6; unclear D gene. Trimming pared 1 base from V and 0 bases from J, leaving 7 bases between. Germline V gives CDR1 SGHDN, CDR2 FVKESK. This CDR3 has 16 amino acids. The CDR3 nucleotides read TGTGCCAGCAGCCAAGGGTCATACTCTGGGGCCAACGTCCTGACTTTC. Translated: CASSQGSYSGANVLTF. Variable domain in full (rest from reference TRBV14 and TRBJ2-6): EAGVTQFPSHSVIEKGQTVTLRCDPISGHDNLYWYRRVMGKEIKFLLHFVKESKQDESGMPNNRFLAERTGGTYSTLKVQPAELEDSGVYFCASSQGSYSGANVLTFGAGSRLTVL.

This clone was seen a single time. The V and J genes are TRBV19 and TRBJ1-2; possibly TRBD1 for D (5 bases). V lost 5 bases, J lost 3 bases, and 13 bases lay in between. The CDR3 is made up of 14 amino acids. Per the germline V gene, CDR1 is LNHDA and CDR2 is SQIVND (reference sequence). CDR3 sequence reads: CASSSTGPHYGYTF. CDR3 nucleotide sequence: TGTGCCAGTAGTTCCACGGGACCCCACTATGGCTACACCTTC.

This chain uses TRBV19 with TRBJ2-7; possibly TRBD1 or TRBD2 for D (7 bases each). This CDR3 has 15 residues. Trimming left V 7 bases short and J 4 bases short, with 20 bases between. Germline V gene data show CDR1 as LNHDA and CDR2 as SQIVND (reference sequence). The CDR3 loop is CASNPRGGLRYEQYF. The CDR3 DNA is TGTGCCAGTAACCCCAGGGGGGGTCTGCGTTACGAGCAGTACTTC.

This chain uses TRBV9 with TRBJ2-1; 12 bases map to TRBD2. The CDR3 is made up of 16 amino acids. Germline V gene data show CDR1 as SGDLS and CDR2 as YYNGEE. Unmatched junction bases numbered 5, after V lost 4 bases and J lost 3 bases. The CDR3 nucleotides are TGTGCCAGCAGCTTTGGACTAGCGGGACACTACAATGAGCAGTTCTTC. Amino acids: CASSFGLAGHYNEQFF.